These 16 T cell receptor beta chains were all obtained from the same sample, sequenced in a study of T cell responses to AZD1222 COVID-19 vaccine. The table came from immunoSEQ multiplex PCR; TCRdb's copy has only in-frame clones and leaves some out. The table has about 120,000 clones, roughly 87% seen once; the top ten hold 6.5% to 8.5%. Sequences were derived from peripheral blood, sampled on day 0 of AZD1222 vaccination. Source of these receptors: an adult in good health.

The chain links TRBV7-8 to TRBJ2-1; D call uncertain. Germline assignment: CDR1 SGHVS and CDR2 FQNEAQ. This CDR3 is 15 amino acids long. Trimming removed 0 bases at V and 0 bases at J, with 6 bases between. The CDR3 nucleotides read TGTGCCAGCAGCTTAGCCGCAAGCTCCTACAATGAGCAGTTCTTC. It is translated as CASSLAASSYNEQFF.

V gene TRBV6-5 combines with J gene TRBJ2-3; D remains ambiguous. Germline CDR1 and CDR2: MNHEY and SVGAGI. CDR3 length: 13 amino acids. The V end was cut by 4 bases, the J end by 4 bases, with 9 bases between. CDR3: CASSWVQSDTQYF. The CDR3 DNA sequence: TGTGCCAGCAGTTGGGTTCAGTCAGATACGCAGTATTTT.

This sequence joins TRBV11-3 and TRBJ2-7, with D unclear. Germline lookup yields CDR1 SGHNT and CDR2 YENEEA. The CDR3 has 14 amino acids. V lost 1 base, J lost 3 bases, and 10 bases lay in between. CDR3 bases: TGTGCCAGCAGCTTAGCCTCGGACGGCTACGAGCAGTACTTC. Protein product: CASSLASDGYEQYF.

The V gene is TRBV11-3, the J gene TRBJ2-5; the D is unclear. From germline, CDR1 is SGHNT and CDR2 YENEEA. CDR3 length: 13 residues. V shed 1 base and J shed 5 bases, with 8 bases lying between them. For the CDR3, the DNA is TGTGCCAGCAGCTTAGGACCTCAGGAGACCCAGTACTTC. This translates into CASSLGPQETQYF.

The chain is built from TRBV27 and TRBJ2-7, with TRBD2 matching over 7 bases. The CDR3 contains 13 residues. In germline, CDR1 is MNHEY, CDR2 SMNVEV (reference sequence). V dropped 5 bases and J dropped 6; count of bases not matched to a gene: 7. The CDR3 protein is CASSLRGGAEQYF. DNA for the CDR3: TGTGCCAGCAGTCTAAGGGGAGGGGCCGAGCAGTACTTC.

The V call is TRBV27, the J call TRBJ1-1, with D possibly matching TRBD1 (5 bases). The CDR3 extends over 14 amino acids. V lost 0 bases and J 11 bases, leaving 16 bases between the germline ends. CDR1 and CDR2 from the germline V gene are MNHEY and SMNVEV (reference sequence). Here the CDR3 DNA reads TGTGCCAGCAGTTTATCGCCCGGGGGGGTTTTGGCTTTCTTT. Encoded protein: CASSLSPGGVLAFF.

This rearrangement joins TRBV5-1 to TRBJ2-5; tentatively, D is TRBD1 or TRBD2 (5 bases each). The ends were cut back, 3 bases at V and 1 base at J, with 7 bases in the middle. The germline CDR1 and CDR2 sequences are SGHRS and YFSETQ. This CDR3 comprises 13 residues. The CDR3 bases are TGCGCCAGCAGCTCTGGGGGCCAAGAGACCCAGTACTTC. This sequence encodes CASSSGGQETQYF.

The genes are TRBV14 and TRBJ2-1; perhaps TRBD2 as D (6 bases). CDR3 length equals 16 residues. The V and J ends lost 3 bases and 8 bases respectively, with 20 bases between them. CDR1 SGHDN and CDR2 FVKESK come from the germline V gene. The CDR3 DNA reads TGTGCCAGCAGCCATGCCCAGGGAGGACGGGGCGATGAGCAGTTCTTC. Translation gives CASSHAQGGRGDEQFF.

The CDR3 region is CASSLARLSGNTIYF. DNA of the CDR3: TGTGCCAGCAGCTTAGCGCGGCTCTCTGGAAACACCATATATTTT. The V and J genes are TRBV7-4 and TRBJ1-3; D call uncertain. Trimming cost V 0 bases and J 0 bases, with 6 bases left between them. This CDR3 has 15 amino acids. Germline V CDR1 and CDR2: SGHVT, SQSDAQ.

The CDR3 DNA follows: TGTGCCAGCGGTAGGACTAGCGGGAGCTACGAGCAGTACTTC. Amino acids: CASGRTSGSYEQYF. This sequence joins TRBV3-1 (or the pseudogene TRBV3-2) and TRBJ2-7; 13 positions agree with TRBD2. This CDR3 is 14 amino acids long. Germline values: CDR1 LGHDT, CDR2 YNNKEL (reference sequence). V was pared by 8 bases and J by 3 bases, with 4 bases of the junction left unmatched.

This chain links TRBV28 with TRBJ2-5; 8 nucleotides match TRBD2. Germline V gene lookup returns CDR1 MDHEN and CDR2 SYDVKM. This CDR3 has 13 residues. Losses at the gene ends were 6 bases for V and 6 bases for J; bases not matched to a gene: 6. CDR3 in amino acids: CASSLSGGKTQYF. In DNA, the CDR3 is TGTGCCAGCAGCCTCAGCGGGGGTAAGACCCAGTACTTC.

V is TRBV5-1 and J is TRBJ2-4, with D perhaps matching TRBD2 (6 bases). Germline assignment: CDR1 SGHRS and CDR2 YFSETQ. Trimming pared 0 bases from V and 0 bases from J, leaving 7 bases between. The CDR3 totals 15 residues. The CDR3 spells CASSLAGVAKNIQYF. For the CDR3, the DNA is TGCGCCAGCAGCTTGGCGGGGGTAGCCAAAAACATTCAGTACTTC.

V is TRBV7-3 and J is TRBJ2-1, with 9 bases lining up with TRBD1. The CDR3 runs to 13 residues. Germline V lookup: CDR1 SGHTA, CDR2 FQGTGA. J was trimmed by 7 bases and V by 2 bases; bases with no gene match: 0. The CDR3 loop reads CASSLGQGNEQFF. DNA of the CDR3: TGTGCCAGCAGCTTAGGACAGGGGAATGAGCAGTTCTTC.

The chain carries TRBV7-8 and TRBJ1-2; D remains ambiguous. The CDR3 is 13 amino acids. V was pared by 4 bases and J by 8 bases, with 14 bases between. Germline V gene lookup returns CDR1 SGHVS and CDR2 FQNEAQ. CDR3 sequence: CASSSGPKTGYTF. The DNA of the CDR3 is TGTGCCAGCAGCTCGGGCCCTAAAACGGGCTACACCTTC.

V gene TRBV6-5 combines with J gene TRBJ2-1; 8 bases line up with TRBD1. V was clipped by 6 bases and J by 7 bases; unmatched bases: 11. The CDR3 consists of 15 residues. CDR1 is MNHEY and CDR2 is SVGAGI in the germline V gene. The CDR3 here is CASRGGQAVWNEQFF. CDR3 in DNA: TGTGCCAGCAGGGGGGGACAGGCCGTATGGAATGAGCAGTTCTTC.

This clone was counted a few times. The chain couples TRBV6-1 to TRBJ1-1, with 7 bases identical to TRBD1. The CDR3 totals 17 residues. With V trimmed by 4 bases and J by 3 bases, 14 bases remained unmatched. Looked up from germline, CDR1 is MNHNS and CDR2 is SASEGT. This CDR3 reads CASSAFPGGKRDTEAFF. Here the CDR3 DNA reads TGTGCCAGCAGTGCCTTCCCAGGGGGGAAGCGGGACACTGAAGCTTTCTTT.